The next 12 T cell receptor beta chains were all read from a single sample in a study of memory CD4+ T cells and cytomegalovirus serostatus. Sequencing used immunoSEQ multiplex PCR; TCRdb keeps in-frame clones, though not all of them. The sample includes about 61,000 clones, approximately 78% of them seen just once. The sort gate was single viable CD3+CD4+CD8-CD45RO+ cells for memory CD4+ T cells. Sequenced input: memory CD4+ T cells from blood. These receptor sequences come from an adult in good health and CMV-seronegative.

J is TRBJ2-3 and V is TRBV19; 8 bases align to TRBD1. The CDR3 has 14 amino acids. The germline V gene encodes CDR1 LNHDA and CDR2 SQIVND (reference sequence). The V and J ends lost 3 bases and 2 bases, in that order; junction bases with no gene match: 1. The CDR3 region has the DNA TGTGCCAGTAGTATCAGGGGGCACACAGATACGCAGTATTTT. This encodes CASSIRGHTDTQYF.

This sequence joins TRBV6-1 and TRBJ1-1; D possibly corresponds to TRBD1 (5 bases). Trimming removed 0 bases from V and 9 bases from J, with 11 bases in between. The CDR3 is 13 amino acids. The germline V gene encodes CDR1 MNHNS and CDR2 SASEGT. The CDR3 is CASSEAQRGKAFF. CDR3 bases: TGTGCCAGCAGTGAAGCTCAGAGGGGTAAAGCTTTCTTT.

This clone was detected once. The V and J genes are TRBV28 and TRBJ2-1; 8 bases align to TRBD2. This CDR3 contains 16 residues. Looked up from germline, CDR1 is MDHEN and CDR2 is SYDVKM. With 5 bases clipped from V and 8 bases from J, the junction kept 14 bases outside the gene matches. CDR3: CASSGSSGRVRDEQFF. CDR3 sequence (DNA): TGTGCCAGCAGTGGCTCGAGCGGGAGAGTTCGGGATGAGCAGTTCTTC. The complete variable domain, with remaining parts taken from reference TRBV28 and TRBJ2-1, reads DVKVTQSSRYLVKRTGEKVFLECVQDMDHENMFWYRQDPGLGLRLIYFSYDVKMKEKGDIPEGYSVSREKKERFSLILESASTNQTSMYLCASSGSSGRVRDEQFFGPGTRLTVL.

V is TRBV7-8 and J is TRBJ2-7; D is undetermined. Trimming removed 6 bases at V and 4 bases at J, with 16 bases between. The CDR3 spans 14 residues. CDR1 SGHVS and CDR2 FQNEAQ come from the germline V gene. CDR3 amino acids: CASRRLPAGYEQYF. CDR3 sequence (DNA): TGTGCCAGCAGAAGACTCCCCGCCGGTTACGAGCAGTACTTC.

For the CDR3, the DNA is TGCGCCAGCAGTGAGTCGGGGAGGGAGCGTGGAAAACTGTTTTTT. Translating gives CASSESGRERGKLFF. V is TRBV10-2 and J is TRBJ1-4, with D uncertain. Germline V gene lookup returns CDR1 WSHSY and CDR2 SAAADI. This CDR3 comprises 15 residues. V shed 0 bases and J shed 10 bases, with 15 bases lying between them.

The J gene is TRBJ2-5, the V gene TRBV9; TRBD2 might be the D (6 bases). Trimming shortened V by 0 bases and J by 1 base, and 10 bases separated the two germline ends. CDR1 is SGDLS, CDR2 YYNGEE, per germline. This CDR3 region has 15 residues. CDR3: CASSVGSSGQETQYF. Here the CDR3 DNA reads TGTGCCAGCAGCGTAGGTAGTAGCGGCCAAGAGACCCAGTACTTC.

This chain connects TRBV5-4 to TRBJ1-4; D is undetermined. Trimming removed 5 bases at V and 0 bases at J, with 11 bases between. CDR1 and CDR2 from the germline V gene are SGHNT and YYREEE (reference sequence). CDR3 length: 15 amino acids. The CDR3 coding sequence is TGTGCCAGCAGGGTCTTTGGTGCAACTAATGAAAAACTGTTTTTT. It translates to CASRVFGATNEKLFF.

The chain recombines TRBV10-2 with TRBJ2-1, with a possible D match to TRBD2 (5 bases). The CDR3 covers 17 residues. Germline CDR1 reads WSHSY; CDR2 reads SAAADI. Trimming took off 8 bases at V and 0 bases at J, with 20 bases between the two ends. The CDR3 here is CASGRTVGVYSYNEQFF. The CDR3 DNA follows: TGCGCCAGCGGGCGGACTGTGGGAGTTTACTCCTACAATGAGCAGTTCTTC.

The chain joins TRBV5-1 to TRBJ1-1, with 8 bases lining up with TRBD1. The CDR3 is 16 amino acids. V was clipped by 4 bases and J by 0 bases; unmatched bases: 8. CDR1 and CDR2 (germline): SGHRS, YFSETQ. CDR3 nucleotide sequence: TGCGCCAGCAGCCCCAGGGGGCTCTTTTTGAACACTGAAGCTTTCTTT. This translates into CASSPRGLFLNTEAFF.

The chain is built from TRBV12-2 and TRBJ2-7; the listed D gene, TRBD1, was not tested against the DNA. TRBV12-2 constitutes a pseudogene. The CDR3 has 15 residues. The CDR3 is CASRCDRALNCEQYF. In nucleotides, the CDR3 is TGTGCAAGTCGTTGTGACAGGGCTCTCAACTGCGAGCAGTACTTC.

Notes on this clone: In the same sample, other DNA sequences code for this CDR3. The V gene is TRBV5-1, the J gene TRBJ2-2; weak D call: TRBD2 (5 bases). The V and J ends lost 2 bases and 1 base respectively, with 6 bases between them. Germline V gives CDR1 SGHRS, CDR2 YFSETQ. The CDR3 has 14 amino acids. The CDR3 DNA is TGCGCCAGCAGCTTAGGGAGGAACACCGGGGAGCTGTTTTTT. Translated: CASSLGRNTGELFF.

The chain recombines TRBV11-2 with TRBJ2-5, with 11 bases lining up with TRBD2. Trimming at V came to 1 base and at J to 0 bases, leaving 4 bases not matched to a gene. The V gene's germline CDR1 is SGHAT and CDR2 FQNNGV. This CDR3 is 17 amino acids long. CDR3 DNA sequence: TGTGCCAGCAGCTTAGTTTCTAGCGGGAGGAACCAAGAGACCCAGTACTTC. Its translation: CASSLVSSGRNQETQYF. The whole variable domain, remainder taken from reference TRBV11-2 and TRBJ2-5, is EAGVAQSPRYKIIEKRQSVAFWCNPISGHATLYWYQQILGQGPKLLIQFQNNGVVDDSQLPKDRFSAERLKGVDSTLKIQPAKLEDSAVYLCASSLVSSGRNQETQYFGPGTRLLVL.